This T cell receptor beta chain was documented in a study of cytomegalovirus exposure and HLA in healthy donors. Study-wide results and caveats: There were some public TCRs occurring in many donors, but most TCR sequences were rare.

CDR1 is PRHDT and CDR2 is FYEKMQ in the germline V gene (reference sequence). CDR3 length equals 16 residues. The V gene lost 4 bases and the J gene lost 5 bases, with 21 bases spanning the gap. To note about this clone: Its antigen is undetermined.

The data were produced by immunoSEQ multiplex PCR, yet TCRdb's version contains in-frame clones alone and is incomplete. This sample has a few hundred thousand clones, with 86% found just once. The rearrangement joins TRBV13 to TRBJ2-7; weak D call: TRBD2 (5 bases). This sequence was found in a woman aged 18-30 years in good health and CMV-seronegative. Sequenced input: PBMCs. The CDR3 coding sequence is TGTGCCAGCAGCTCGCAAGATCAGCGGCCCCCGCACGAGCAGTACTTC. The encoded protein is CASSSQDQRPPHEQYF.